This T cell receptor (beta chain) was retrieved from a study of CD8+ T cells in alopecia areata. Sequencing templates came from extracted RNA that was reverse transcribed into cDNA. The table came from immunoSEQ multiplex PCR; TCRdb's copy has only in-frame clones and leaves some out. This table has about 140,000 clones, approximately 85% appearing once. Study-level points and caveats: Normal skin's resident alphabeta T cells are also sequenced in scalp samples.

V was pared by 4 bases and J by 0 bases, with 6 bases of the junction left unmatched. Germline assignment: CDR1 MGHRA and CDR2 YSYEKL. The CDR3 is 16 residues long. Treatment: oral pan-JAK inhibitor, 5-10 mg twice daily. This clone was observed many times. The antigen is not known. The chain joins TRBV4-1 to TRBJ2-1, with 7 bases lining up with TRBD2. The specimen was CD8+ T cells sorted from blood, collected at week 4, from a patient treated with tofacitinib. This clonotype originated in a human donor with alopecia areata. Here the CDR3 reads CASSRRGGSSYNEQFF. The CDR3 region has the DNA TGCGCCAGCAGCCGCCGCGGGGGAAGCTCCTACAATGAGCAGTTCTTC.